Presented here are 17 T cell receptor beta chains from one specimen sequenced in a study of identical twins. TCRdb reprocessed the 5' RACE reads with MiXCR, giving one entry per CDR3 protein. This table has 250,000 to 350,000 distinct CDR3 sequences, 9.5% appearing once. This sample was shared with a second study, whose subject was yellow fever vaccine responses in identical twins.

Sample: CD8+ T cells sorted from blood. The source of these receptors is a woman between 18 and 29 years old in good health.

This clonotype has just a few counts. The CDR3 coding sequence is TGTGCCAGCGTTGGAGGGTTATACGAGCAGTACTTC. This translates into CASVGGLYEQYF. The rearrangement uses TRBV6-2 or TRBV6-3 and TRBJ2-7; possibly TRBD2 for D (6 bases). Germline loops: CDR1 MNHEY, CDR2 SVGEGT. The V gene lost 8 bases and the J gene lost 4 bases, with 12 bases spanning the gap. The CDR3 is made up of 12 amino acids.

This clonotype was counted a few times. The V and J genes are TRBV7-9 and TRBJ2-3, with a possible D match to TRBD2 (5 bases). V lost 4 bases to trimming and J lost 4 bases, with 9 bases between them. CDR3 length equals 13 residues. Germline lookup yields CDR1 SEHNR and CDR2 FQNEAQ (reference sequence). DNA of the CDR3: TGTGCCAGCAGCTACGAGGGTCCAGATACGCAGTATTTT. Its protein product is CASSYEGPDTQYF.

On this clonotype itself: A much larger clone differs from this one at a single base, so this may be a read error. The chain uses TRBV6-2 or TRBV6-3 and TRBJ1-1, with D maybe TRBD1 (6 bases). Trimming removed 7 bases from V and 1 base from J, with 19 bases in between. Germline CDR1 reads MNHEY; CDR2 reads SVGEGT. The CDR3 length is 16 residues. The CDR3 loop reads CASIDPPGVANTEAFF. In DNA, the CDR3 is TGTGCCAGCATAGACCCACCAGGGGTAGCGAACACTGAAGCTTTCTTT.

This clonotype was observed at least ten times. This chain links TRBV27 with TRBJ2-7; D remains unclear. The CDR3 totals 12 residues. Trimming shortened V by 5 bases and J by 2 bases, and 7 bases separated the two germline ends. Germline CDR1 reads MNHEY; CDR2 reads SMNVEV (reference sequence). CDR3 DNA sequence: TGTGCCAGCAGTCCTATGACCTACGAGCAGTACTTC. Amino acid sequence: CASSPMTYEQYF.

This clonotype was counted at least ten times. This CDR3 reads CASSYFREWAGELFF. Here the CDR3 DNA reads TGTGCCAGCAGTTACTTCCGGGAGTGGGCCGGGGAGCTGTTTTTT. V gene TRBV6-2 or TRBV6-3 combines with J gene TRBJ2-2, with D tentatively TRBD2 (6 bases). The V and J ends lost 1 base and 6 bases respectively, with 12 bases between them. CDR1 MNHEY and CDR2 SVGEGT come from the germline V gene. This CDR3 region has 15 residues.

A few counts support this clonotype. The chain joins TRBV7-6 to TRBJ2-3, with TRBD2 matching 13 bases. CDR3 length equals 18 residues. With 4 bases clipped from V and 1 base from J, the junction kept 8 bases outside the gene matches. Germline CDR1 is SGHVS and CDR2 is FNYEAQ. This chain's CDR3 is CASSSWTSGSRGTDTQYF. CDR3 sequence (DNA): TGTGCCAGCAGCTCATGGACTAGCGGGAGTAGGGGCACAGATACGCAGTATTTT.

Worth noting for this clonotype: This may come from a read error, since a much larger clone is one base off. The chain couples TRBV29-1 to TRBJ1-2; D gene unclear. Germline values: CDR1 SQVTM, CDR2 ANQGSEA. This CDR3 spans 11 amino acids. The CDR3 reads CSVAGRDGYIF. The CDR3 DNA follows: TGCAGCGTCGCAGGAAGAGATGGCTACATCTTC.

The CDR3 bases are TGTGCCACTGACCCATACAATGAGCAGTTCTTC. This encodes CATDPYNEQFF. This chain joins TRBV6-6 and TRBJ2-1; D unresolved. The CDR3 spans 11 residues. CDR1 and CDR2 from the germline V gene are MNHNY and SVGAGI (reference sequence). The V end was cut by 10 bases, the J end by 4 bases, with 8 bases between.

This clonotype was detected a few times. The chain joins TRBV27 to TRBJ2-5, with 7 bases that match TRBD1. Trimming took 4 bases from V and 0 from J; bases not matched to a gene: 2. CDR1 and CDR2 from the germline V gene are MNHEY and SMNVEV (reference sequence). This CDR3 has 14 residues. The CDR3 loop reads CASSWDSYQETQYF. The CDR3 bases are TGTGCCAGCAGTTGGGACAGTTACCAAGAGACCCAGTACTTC.

This clonotype came up many times. CDR3 DNA sequence: TGTGCCAGCAGCTTAGGGGGACGTGGAGCCAAAAACATTCAGTACTTC. Translation gives CASSLGGRGAKNIQYF. The chain couples TRBV7-9 to TRBJ2-4; D tentatively reads TRBD1 or TRBD2 (5 bases each). The CDR3 has 16 amino acids. Germline values: CDR1 SEHNR, CDR2 FQNEAQ (reference sequence). Trimming removed 1 base at V and 0 bases at J, with 10 bases between.

This clonotype was observed a handful of times. One end of the junction varies from germline; a read error may be responsible. The rearrangement uses TRBV10-3 and TRBJ2-1, with 9 bases matching TRBD1. The germline V gene has CDR1 ENHRY and CDR2 SYGVKD. The CDR3 extends over 13 amino acids. CDR3 nucleotides: TGTGCCCTCAGGGGACAGGGTAACAATGAGCAGTTCTTC. It encodes CALRGQGNNEQFF.

This clonotype was seen more than once but under ten times. The chain couples TRBV6-2 or TRBV6-3 to TRBJ2-5; 9 nucleotides agree with TRBD2. This CDR3 spans 15 amino acids. Trimming at V came to 6 bases and at J to 5 bases, leaving 10 bases not matched to a gene. The germline V gene encodes CDR1 MNHEY and CDR2 SVGEGT. The CDR3 bases are TGTGCCAGCAGCTACGGGGGACTAGCCGGTGAGACCCAGTACTTC. As protein: CASSYGGLAGETQYF.

This clonotype was recorded a few times. This chain joins TRBV29-1 and TRBJ2-7; perhaps D is TRBD1 or TRBD2 (5 bases each). The germline V gene has CDR1 SQVTM and CDR2 ANQGSEA. The CDR3 consists of 15 residues. Deletions cut 0 bases from V and 3 bases from J, with 15 bases between. CDR3 in DNA: TGCAGCGTTGAAGATTGGGGGACGGAGGACTACGAGCAGTACTTC. Its translation is CSVEDWGTEDYEQYF.

This clonotype was found many times. V is TRBV24-1 and J is TRBJ2-1, with 7 nucleotides matching TRBD1. The V gene end was trimmed by 4 bases and the J gene end by 8 bases; junction bases not matched to a gene: 7. This CDR3 comprises 14 residues. The germline CDR1 and CDR2 sequences are KGHDR and SFDVKD. The CDR3: CATSETGWLDEQFF. The CDR3 coding sequence is TGTGCCACCAGTGAGACAGGGTGGCTCGATGAGCAGTTCTTC.

This clonotype has ten or more counts. The gene calls are TRBV7-9 and TRBJ1-1; no reliable D call. This CDR3 comprises 10 residues. V dropped 3 bases and J dropped 11 bases, with 7 bases sitting between them. CDR1 and CDR2 from the germline V gene are SEHNR and FQNEAQ (reference sequence). The CDR3 nucleotides are TGTGCCAGCAGCTTCGAAGGGGCTTTCTTT. Encoded protein: CASSFEGAFF.

The V and J genes are TRBV5-5 and TRBJ1-4; D ambiguous. The CDR3 is 14 amino acids. Per germline, CDR1 SGHKS and CDR2 YYEKEE (reference sequence). Trimming shortened V by 1 base and J by 7 bases, and 11 bases separated the two germline ends. CDR3: CASSLTGVREKLFF. In DNA form, the CDR3 reads TGTGCCAGCAGCTTGACCGGGGTACGTGAAAAACTGTTTTTT.

This clonotype was detected only a few times. The rearrangement joins TRBV7-9 to TRBJ2-1; D is ambiguous. Germline V gene data show CDR1 as SEHNR and CDR2 as FQNEAQ (reference sequence). The CDR3 runs to 15 residues. Trimming shortened V by 5 bases and J by 3 bases, and 14 bases separated the two germline ends. CDR3 DNA: TGTGCCAGCAGCCCTTCATTAGCCATCTACAATGAGCAGTTCTTC. Amino acid sequence: CASSPSLAIYNEQFF.